This TCR beta chain originates from a study of blood T cell repertoires in COVID-19. Clones were sequenced by immunoSEQ multiplex PCR, and TCRdb holds only the in-frame ones, with some missing. Of about 480,000 clones in the sample, approximately 89% were seen once. Germline V gene data show CDR1 as SGHTS and CDR2 as YDEGEE. The CDR3 covers 14 residues. With 4 bases clipped from V and 8 bases from J, the junction kept 9 bases outside the gene matches. V and J are TRBV5-8 and TRBJ1-5; 7 bases line up with TRBD1. Sample: peripheral blood. The origin of this receptor is a man between 18 and 29 years old with COVID-19, enrolled during active disease. CDR3 sequence reads: CASSPGGRFKPQHF. The CDR3 DNA reads as TGTGCCAGCAGCCCAGGGGGACGATTTAAGCCCCAGCATTTT.